These 3 T cell receptor beta chains were sequenced from one sample in a study of blood T cell repertoires in COVID-19. Data came from immunoSEQ multiplex PCR; TCRdb stores just in-frame clones and leaves some out. The table has over 130,000 clones, 65% to 85% seen once. The specimen sequenced was peripheral blood. The receptor source for this set is a man between 25 and 39 years old with COVID-19, enrolled during active disease.

The genes are TRBV3-1 (or the pseudogene TRBV3-2) and TRBJ2-7, with TRBD2 identical over 8 bases. Germline CDR1 LGHDT, CDR2 YNNKEL (reference sequence). There are 14 residues in the CDR3. The V segment lost 5 bases and the J segment 3 bases; nucleotides outside the gene matches: 6. The chain's CDR3 is CASSYSGGDYEQYF. The CDR3 DNA reads as TGTGCCAGCAGCTACTCGGGGGGGGACTACGAGCAGTACTTC.

The genes are TRBV28 and TRBJ1-3; TRBD1 aligns across 7 bases. Trimming cost V 5 bases and J 4 bases; bases outside gene matches: 14. The CDR3 covers 17 residues. The germline CDR1 and CDR2 sequences are MDHEN and SYDVKM. DNA for the CDR3: TGTGCCAGCAGTCCCTACCGACAGGGCCTTACAGGAAACACCATATATTTT. Amino acid sequence: CASSPYRQGLTGNTIYF.

This chain connects TRBV6-5 to TRBJ1-5; D remains unclear. This CDR3 region has 13 residues. Deletions cut 6 bases from V and 2 bases from J, with 8 bases between. CDR1 MNHEY and CDR2 SVGAGI come from the germline V gene. For the CDR3, the DNA is TGTGCCAGCAGGGTGGAGGGCAATCAGCCCCAGCATTTT. Protein sequence: CASRVEGNQPQHF.